The 4 T cell receptor beta chains given below trace back to one sample, sequenced in a study of blood T cell repertoires in COVID-19. Sequenced by immunoSEQ multiplex PCR; TCRdb stores in-frame clones only, minus some. This table has 130,000 to 150,000 clones, approximately 80% appearing once. Sequencing was carried out using peripheral blood. The receptors stem from a woman aged 40 to 49 with active or convalescent COVID-19.

V usage is TRBV15 and J usage is TRBJ1-2; no clear D gene. CDR1 and CDR2 (germline): LNHNV, YYDKDF (reference sequence). The V end was cut by 0 bases, the J end by 3 bases, with 11 bases between. CDR3 size: 15 residues. The CDR3 nucleotides read TGTGCCACCAGCAGAGATGGTGCGGGCTACTATGGCTACACCTTC. This codes for CATSRDGAGYYGYTF.

The CDR3 loop is CASSRGQAYEQYF. CDR3 sequence (DNA): TGTGCCAGCAGTCGGGGACAGGCCTACGAGCAGTACTTC. The chain couples TRBV6-2 or TRBV6-3 to TRBJ2-7; TRBD1 aligns across 8 bases. The V and J ends lost 5 bases and 2 bases, in that order; junction bases with no gene match: 2. Germline loops: CDR1 MNHEY, CDR2 SVGEGT. The CDR3 loop spans 13 amino acids.

This clone was recorded once. The chain recombines TRBV24-1 with TRBJ2-5; 7 positions agree with TRBD2. The CDR3 sequence is 16 residues long. Germline V gene sequence: CDR1 KGHDR, CDR2 SFDVKD. V was pared by 3 bases and J by 2 bases, with 8 bases of the junction left unmatched. DNA for the CDR3: TGTGCCACCAGTGATGCGGGGGTCAGCCTTCAAGAGACCCAGTACTTC. This gives the protein CATSDAGVSLQETQYF.

This clone has just one count. The rearrangement uses TRBV14 and TRBJ1-2; D remains unclear. The CDR3 loop spans 14 amino acids. Germline V gives CDR1 SGHDN, CDR2 FVKESK. V was cut by 1 base and J by 3 bases, with 9 bases left in between. The CDR3: CASSQAVGHYGYTF. DNA of the CDR3: TGTGCCAGCAGCCAAGCCGTGGGCCACTATGGCTACACCTTC.